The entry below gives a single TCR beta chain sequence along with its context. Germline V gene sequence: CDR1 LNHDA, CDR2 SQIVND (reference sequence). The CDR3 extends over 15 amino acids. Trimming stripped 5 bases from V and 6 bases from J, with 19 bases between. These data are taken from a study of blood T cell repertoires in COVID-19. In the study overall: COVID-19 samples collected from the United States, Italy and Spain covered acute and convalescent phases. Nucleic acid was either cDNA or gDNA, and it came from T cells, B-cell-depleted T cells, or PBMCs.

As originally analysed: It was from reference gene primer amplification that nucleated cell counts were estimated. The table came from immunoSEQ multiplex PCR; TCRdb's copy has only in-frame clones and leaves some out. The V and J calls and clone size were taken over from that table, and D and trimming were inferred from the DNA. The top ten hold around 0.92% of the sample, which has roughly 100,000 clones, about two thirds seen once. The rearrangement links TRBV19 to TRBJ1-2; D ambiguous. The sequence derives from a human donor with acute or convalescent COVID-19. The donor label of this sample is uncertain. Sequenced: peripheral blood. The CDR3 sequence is CASSAEAGPLNGYTF. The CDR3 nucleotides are TGTGCCAGTAGTGCCGAGGCGGGCCCCCTAAATGGCTACACCTTC.